This paragraph reports one T cell receptor beta chain. Its antigen remains unknown. Germline assignment: CDR1 SGDLS and CDR2 YYNGEE. The CDR3 runs 17 residues. V was clipped by 0 bases and J by 5 bases, with 20 bases between them. The sample belongs to a study of PD-L1 blockade in urothelial cancer. About the study: The analyses of blood took place 3 weeks (second dose) and 6 weeks after treatment start.

Sample time point: pretreatment peripheral blood. All patients handed over anywhere from 1 to 8 samples, pretreatment and on-treatment. In each PCR, synthetic TCR analog templates were spiked in. Here immunoSEQ multiplex PCR was the method, and the copy in TCRdb shows in-frame clones only, minus some. The data hold under 100,000 clones, with 85% to 90% observed a single time. Study-level findings and limits: Expansion of tumor-associated blood clones at 3 weeks was greater in durable-benefit patients.

The chain carries TRBV9 and TRBJ2-5, with D possibly TRBD2 on 6 matching bases. The source of this sequence is a man aged 55 to 69 with urothelial cancer. The sequencing here drew on PBMCs, taken around atezolizumab (anti-PD-L1) treatment. CDR3 DNA: TGTGCCAGCAGCGTAGGGTATCAGGCGGGGATTAGGGAGACCCAGTACTTC. Its translation is CASSVGYQAGIRETQYF.